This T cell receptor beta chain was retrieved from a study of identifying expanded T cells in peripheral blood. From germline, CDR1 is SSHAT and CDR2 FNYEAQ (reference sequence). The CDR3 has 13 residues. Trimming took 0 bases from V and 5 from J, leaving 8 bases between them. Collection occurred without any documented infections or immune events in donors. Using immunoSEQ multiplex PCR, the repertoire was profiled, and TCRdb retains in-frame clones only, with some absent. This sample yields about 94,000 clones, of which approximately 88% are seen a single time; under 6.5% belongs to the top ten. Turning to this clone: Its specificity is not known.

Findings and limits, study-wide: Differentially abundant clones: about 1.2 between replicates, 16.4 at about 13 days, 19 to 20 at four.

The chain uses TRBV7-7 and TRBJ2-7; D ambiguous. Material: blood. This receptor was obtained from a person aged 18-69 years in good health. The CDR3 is CASSLAGSHEQYF. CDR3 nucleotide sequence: TGTGCCAGCAGCTTAGCGGGGTCCCACGAGCAGTACTTC.